This T cell receptor beta chain stems from a study of blood T cell repertoires in COVID-19. Study context: The United States, Italy and Spain were the sources of the acute and convalescent COVID-19 samples.

Clinical history as reported by participants underpinned cohort assignment. In the study's own analysis: Estimation of nucleated cell counts was performed using reference gene primer amplification. TCRdb keeps only in-frame clones here, not all; method: immunoSEQ multiplex PCR. V and J calls plus clone size are reproduced from that table; the DNA served to infer D and trimming. The table records over 200,000 clones, more than 70% of them present only once. The sample was PBMCs or T cells enriched from blood (not recorded which). The source of this sequence is a woman aged 40 to 55 with acute COVID-19.

The chain's CDR3 is CASSSGTGWTGELFF. DNA of the CDR3: TGTGCCAGCAGTTCCGGGACTGGATGGACCGGGGAGCTGTTTTTT. This chain connects TRBV7-2 to TRBJ2-2, with D perhaps matching TRBD2 (6 bases). The CDR3 consists of 15 residues. With 6 bases removed from V and 5 bases from J, the gap between germline ends came to 16 bases. CDR1 and CDR2 from the germline V gene are SGHTA and FQGNSA.